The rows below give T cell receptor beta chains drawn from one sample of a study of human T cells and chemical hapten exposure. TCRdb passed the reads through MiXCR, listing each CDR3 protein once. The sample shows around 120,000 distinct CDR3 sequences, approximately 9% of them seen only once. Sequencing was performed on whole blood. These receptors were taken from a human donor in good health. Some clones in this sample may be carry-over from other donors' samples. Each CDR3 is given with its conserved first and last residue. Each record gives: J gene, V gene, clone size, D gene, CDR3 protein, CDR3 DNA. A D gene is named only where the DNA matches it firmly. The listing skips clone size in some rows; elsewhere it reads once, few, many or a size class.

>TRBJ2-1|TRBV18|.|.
CASSPPGGQGSSYNEQFF
TGTGCCAGCTCACCGCCGGGCGGCCAGGGGAGCTCCTACAATGAGCAGTTCTTC
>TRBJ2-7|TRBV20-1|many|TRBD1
CSARDKGQGSGQYF
TGCAGTGCTAGAGATAAGGGACAGGGGTCCGGGCAGTACTTC
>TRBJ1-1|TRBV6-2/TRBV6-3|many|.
CASRRVTGIDEAFF
TGTGCCAGCAGACGCGTCACAGGGATCGATGAAGCTTTCTTT
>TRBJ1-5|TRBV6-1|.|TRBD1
CASSAQSGTGNQPQHF
TGTGCCAGCAGTGCCCAAAGCGGGACAGGTAATCAGCCCCAGCATTTT
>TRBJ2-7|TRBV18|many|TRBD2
CASSPTSSGLSYEQYF
TGTGCCAGCTCACCCACCTCTAGCGGCCTCTCCTACGAGCAGTACTTC
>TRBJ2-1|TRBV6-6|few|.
CASSWKGLSGGNSYNEQFF
TGTGCCAGCAGTTGGAAGGGGCTTTCCGGCGGGAACTCCTACAATGAGCAGTTCTTC
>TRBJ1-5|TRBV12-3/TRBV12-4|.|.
CASSLSGWGQPQHF
TGTGCCAGCAGTTTATCGGGTTGGGGTCAGCCCCAGCATTTT
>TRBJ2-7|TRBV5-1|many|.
CASSLSPRGAPTYEQYF
TGCGCCAGCAGCTTGTCCCCGCGCGGAGCGCCTACCTACGAGCAGTACTTC
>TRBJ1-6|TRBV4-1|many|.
CASSQDMLPLHF
TGCGCCAGCAGCCAAGATATGTTACCCCTCCACTTT
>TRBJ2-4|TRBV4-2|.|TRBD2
CASSQDSGRGGLVDIQYF
TGTGCCAGCAGCCAAGATTCTGGGCGGGGGGGCCTAGTAGACATTCAGTACTTC
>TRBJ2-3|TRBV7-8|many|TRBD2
CASKVASGRASSDTQYF
TGTGCCAGCAAAGTGGCTAGCGGGAGGGCCAGCTCAGATACGCAGTATTTT
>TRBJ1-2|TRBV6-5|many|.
CASSRTDWEGYTF
TGTGCCAGCAGTCGGACAGATTGGGAAGGCTACACCTTC
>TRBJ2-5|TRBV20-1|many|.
CSAHQGLFETETQYF
TGCAGTGCTCACCAGGGGTTGTTCGAAACGGAGACCCAGTACTTC
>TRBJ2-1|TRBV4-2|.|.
CASSPGAGSNEQFF
TGTGCCAGCAGCCCAGGAGCAGGCAGCAATGAGCAGTTCTTC
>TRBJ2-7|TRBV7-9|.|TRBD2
CASSLGGGRSPYEQYF
TGTGCCAGCAGCTTAGGGGGCGGGAGATCCCCCTACGAGCAGTACTTC
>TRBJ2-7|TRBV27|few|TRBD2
CASSLRVAGWGEQYF
TGTGCCAGCAGTCTTCGGGTAGCGGGGTGGGGGGAGCAGTACTTC
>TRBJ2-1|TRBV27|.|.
CASSLSILGYNEQFF
TGTGCCAGCAGTTTATCTATACTTGGGTACAATGAGCAGTTCTTC
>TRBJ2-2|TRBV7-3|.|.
CASSLTGTGELFF
TGTGCCAGCAGCTTAACGGGGACCGGGGAGCTGTTTTTT
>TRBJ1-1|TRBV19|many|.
CASMNTEAFF
TGTGCCAGTATGAACACTGAAGCTTTCTTT
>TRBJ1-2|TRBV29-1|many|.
CSVVGSYYGYTF
TGCAGCGTTGTTGGCAGCTACTATGGCTACACCTTC
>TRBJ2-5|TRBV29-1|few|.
CSVAVETQYF
TGCAGCGTTGCCGTGGAGACCCAGTACTTC
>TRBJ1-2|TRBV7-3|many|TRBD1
CASSPTGGGNYGYTF
TGTGCCAGCAGCCCCACAGGGGGTGGTAACTATGGCTACACCTTC
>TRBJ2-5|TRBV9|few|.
CASSVDETQYF
TGTGCCAGCAGCGTAGACGAGACCCAGTACTTC
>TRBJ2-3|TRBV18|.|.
CASSPPWEFTDTQYF
TGTGCCAGCTCACCACCGTGGGAATTCACAGATACGCAGTATTTT
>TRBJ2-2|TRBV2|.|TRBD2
CASTRLAGARGTGELFF
TGTGCCAGCACCCGACTAGCGGGGGCTAGGGGCACCGGGGAGCTGTTTTTT
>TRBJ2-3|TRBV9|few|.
CASSVRASVSSTDTQYF
TGTGCCAGCAGCGTTAGGGCTAGCGTATCTAGCACAGATACGCAGTATTTT
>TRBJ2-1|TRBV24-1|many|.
CATSDLGSNEQFF
TGTGCCACCAGTGATTTAGGCAGCAATGAGCAGTTCTTC
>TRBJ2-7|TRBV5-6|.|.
CASSLGLGQSDEQYF
TGTGCCAGCAGCTTGGGTCTTGGACAGTCGGACGAGCAGTACTTC
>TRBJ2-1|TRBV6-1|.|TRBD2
CASSEAASGRLSEQFF
TGTGCCAGCAGTGAAGCGGCTAGCGGGAGACTGAGCGAGCAGTTCTTC